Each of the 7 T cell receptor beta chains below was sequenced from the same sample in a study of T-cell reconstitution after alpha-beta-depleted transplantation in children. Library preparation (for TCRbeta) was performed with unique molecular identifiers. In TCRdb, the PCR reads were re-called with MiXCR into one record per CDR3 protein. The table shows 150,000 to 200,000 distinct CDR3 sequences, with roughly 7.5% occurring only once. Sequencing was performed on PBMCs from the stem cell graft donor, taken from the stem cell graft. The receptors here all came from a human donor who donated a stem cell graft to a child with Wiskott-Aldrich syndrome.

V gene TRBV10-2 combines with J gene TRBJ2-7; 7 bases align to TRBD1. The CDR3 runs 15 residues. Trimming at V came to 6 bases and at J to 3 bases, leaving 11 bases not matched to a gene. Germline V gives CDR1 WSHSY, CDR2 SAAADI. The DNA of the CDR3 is TGCGCCAGCAGCCTACCGGGACAGAAATTCTACGAGCAGTACTTC. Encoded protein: CASSLPGQKFYEQYF.

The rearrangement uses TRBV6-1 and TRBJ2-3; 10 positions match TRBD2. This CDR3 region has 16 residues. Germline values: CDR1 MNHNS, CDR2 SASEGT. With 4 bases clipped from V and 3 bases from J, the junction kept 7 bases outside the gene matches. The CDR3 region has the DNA TGTGCCAGCAGTGCCTCACTAGCGGGGTGGACAGATACGCAGTATTTT. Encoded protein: CASSASLAGWTDTQYF.

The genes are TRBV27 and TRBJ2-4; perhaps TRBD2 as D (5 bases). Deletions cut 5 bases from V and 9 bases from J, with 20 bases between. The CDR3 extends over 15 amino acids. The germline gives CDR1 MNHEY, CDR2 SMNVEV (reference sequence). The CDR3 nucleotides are TGTGCCAGCAGTCCCGGAGGCCTAGCCGGGGTCATTCAGTACTTC. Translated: CASSPGGLAGVIQYF.

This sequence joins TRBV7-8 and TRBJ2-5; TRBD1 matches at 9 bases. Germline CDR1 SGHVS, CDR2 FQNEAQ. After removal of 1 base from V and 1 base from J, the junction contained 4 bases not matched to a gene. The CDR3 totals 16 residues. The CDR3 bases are TGTGCCAGCAGCTTAGTTAAGGACAGGGGCCAAGAGACCCAGTACTTC. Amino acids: CASSLVKDRGQETQYF.

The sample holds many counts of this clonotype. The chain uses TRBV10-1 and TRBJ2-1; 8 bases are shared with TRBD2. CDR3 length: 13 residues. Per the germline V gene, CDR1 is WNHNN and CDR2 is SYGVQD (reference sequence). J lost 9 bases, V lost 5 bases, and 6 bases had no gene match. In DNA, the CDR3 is TGCGCCAGCAGTCCTCTAGCGGGTGGTGAGCAGTTCTTC. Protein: CASSPLAGGEQFF.

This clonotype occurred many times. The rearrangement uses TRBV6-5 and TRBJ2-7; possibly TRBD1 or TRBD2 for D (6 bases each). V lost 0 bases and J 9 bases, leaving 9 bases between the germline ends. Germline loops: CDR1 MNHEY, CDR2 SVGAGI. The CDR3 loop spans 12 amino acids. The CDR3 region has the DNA TGTGCCAGCAGTTACTCAGGGGGGTGGCAGTACTTC. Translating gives CASSYSGGWQYF.

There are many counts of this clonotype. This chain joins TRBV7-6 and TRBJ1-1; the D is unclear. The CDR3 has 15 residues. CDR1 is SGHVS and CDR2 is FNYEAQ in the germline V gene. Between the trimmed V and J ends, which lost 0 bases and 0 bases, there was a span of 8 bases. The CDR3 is CASSLAVGVNTEAFF. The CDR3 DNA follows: TGTGCCAGCAGCTTAGCGGTCGGCGTGAACACTGAAGCTTTCTTT.